This T cell receptor beta chain was documented in a study of T cell repertoires in cytomegalovirus infection. Broader study findings: Cumulative frequency (of public TCR beta family members) identified carriers of CMV plus the relevant HLA. In two of eight donors, the top clonotype was HLA-C-restricted CMV-specific.

TCRdb passed the reads through MiXCR, listing each CDR3 protein once. The sample has about 270,000 distinct CDR3 sequences; around 20% are singletons. Comments on this clonotype: Its antigen is unknown.

The CDR3 totals 14 residues. Germline CDR1 and CDR2: SGHTA and FQGNSA. V lost 1 base, J lost 7 bases, and 11 bases lay in between. The TCR originated in a human donor in good health (CMV status not recorded). Some clones in this sample may be carry-over from other donors' samples. The input for sequencing was cultured PBMCs, taken from culture after CMV antigen stimulation. The V gene is TRBV7-2, the J gene TRBJ1-5; D not certain. CDR3: CASSLVEGGQPQHF. Written as DNA, the CDR3 is TGTGCCAGCAGCTTAGTGGAGGGTGGGCAGCCCCAGCATTTT. The full variable domain, in which reference TRBV7-2 and TRBJ1-5 provide the parts outside the CDR3, is GAGVSQSPSNKVTEKGKDVELRCDPISGHTALYWYRQSLGQGLEFLIYFQGNSAPDKSGLPSDRFSAERTGGSVSTLTIQRTQQEDSAVYLCASSLVEGGQPQHFGDGTRLSIL.